What follows are 28 T cell receptor beta chains derived from one specimen sequenced in a study of T cell responses to AZD1222 COVID-19 vaccine (dated by TCRdb to about 2021). The library was made by the immunoSEQ multiplex PCR assay. In TCRdb, the immuneACCESS table is reduced to in-frame sequences with V and J assigned. These tables do not hold every clone; where another copy was compared, an unresolved V gene accounts for under half, and the others remain unexplained. The sample table lists tens of thousands of clones, about 90% of them with a count of one. The ten largest clones add up to roughly 35% of the sample. The sample's time point label is to be understood as: about 28 days (+/-7) after the second vaccine dose. The source material was peripheral blood, sampled 28 days after the second AZD1222 dose. The source of these receptors is an adult who received the AZD1222 COVID-19 vaccine.

The V and J genes are TRBV6-5 and TRBJ2-7; unclear D gene. Germline CDR1 reads MNHEY; CDR2 reads SVGAGI. The CDR3 totals 12 residues. V was shortened by 6 bases and J by 1 base, with 7 bases between the two germline ends. This chain's CDR3 is CASSQVSYEQYF. CDR3 DNA: TGTGCCAGCAGCCAGGTTTCCTACGAGCAGTACTTC.

The chain is built from TRBV7-2 and TRBJ2-3, with D maybe TRBD2 (5 bases). This CDR3 is 14 amino acids long. The V gene's germline CDR1 is SGHTA and CDR2 FQGNSA. Trimming removed 5 bases at V and 10 bases at J, with 19 bases between. The CDR3 loop is CASSPTLGPGAQYF. CDR3 nucleotides: TGTGCCAGCAGCCCTACACTGGGCCCCGGGGCGCAGTATTTT.

This chain links TRBV6-2 or TRBV6-3 with TRBJ1-2; D ambiguous. Germline lookup yields CDR1 MNHEY and CDR2 SVGEGT. With 0 bases removed from V and 0 bases from J, the gap between germline ends came to 11 bases. CDR3 length equals 16 residues. CDR3: CASSYSTLAANYGYTF. In nucleotides, the CDR3 is TGTGCCAGCAGTTACTCAACCCTTGCAGCTAACTATGGCTACACCTTC.

This clone has a single count. The chain recombines TRBV19 with TRBJ2-5; the D gene is possibly TRBD1 (7 bases). The CDR3 totals 18 residues. The germline gives CDR1 LNHDA, CDR2 SQIVND (reference sequence). The germline V and J ends were trimmed by 3 bases and 2 bases, with 22 bases remaining between them. CDR3 sequence reads: CASSISGGSGGPQETQYF. The CDR3 DNA sequence: TGTGCCAGTAGTATCTCAGGGGGAAGCGGAGGGCCACAAGAGACCCAGTACTTC.

The V gene is TRBV4-2, the J gene TRBJ1-1, with D hard to call. The germline CDR1 and CDR2 sequences are LGHNA and YNFKEQ. V lost 5 bases and J lost 5, with 18 bases in between. This CDR3 contains 15 residues. CDR3: CASSSGLPLGTEAFF. Here the CDR3 DNA reads TGTGCCAGCAGCTCAGGACTCCCGTTGGGAACTGAAGCTTTCTTT.

The chain is built from TRBV4-2 and TRBJ1-5, with TRBD1 matching over 10 bases. The CDR3 is 18 residues long. V was clipped by 2 bases and J by 4 bases; unmatched bases: 11. Germline V gene data show CDR1 as LGHNA and CDR2 as YNFKEQ. DNA for the CDR3: TGTGCCAGCAGCCAAACCGGGACAGGGGCCCTTGGGAATCAGCCCCAGCATTTT. It encodes CASSQTGTGALGNQPQHF.

This chain joins TRBV4-2 and TRBJ2-3; unclear D gene. CDR1 is LGHNA, CDR2 YNFKEQ, per germline. Trimming stripped 1 base from V and 2 bases from J, with 7 bases between. The CDR3 has 14 amino acids. The CDR3 region has the DNA TGTGCCAGCAGCCAAGGAGAGTCCACAGATACGCAGTATTTT. Translating it yields CASSQGESTDTQYF.

The gene calls are TRBV3-1 (or the pseudogene TRBV3-2) and TRBJ2-2, with TRBD2 identical over 13 bases. The CDR3 has 17 residues. Germline assignment: CDR1 LGHDT and CDR2 YNNKEL (reference sequence). With V trimmed by 4 bases and J by 2 bases, 4 bases remained unmatched. The chain's CDR3 is CASSLGLAGANTGELFF. In DNA form, the CDR3 reads TGTGCCAGCAGCCTTGGACTAGCGGGGGCAAACACCGGGGAGCTGTTTTTT.

The genes are TRBV7-8 and TRBJ1-1; D not resolved. The germline gives CDR1 SGHVS, CDR2 FQNEAQ. The CDR3 covers 14 residues. Trimming removed 2 bases from V and 4 bases from J, with 11 bases in between. The CDR3 DNA follows: TGTGCCAGCAGCTTACGGGTGGTTGGCACTGAAGCTTTCTTT. Protein product: CASSLRVVGTEAFF.

The chain combines TRBV2 with TRBJ2-5; 9 bases match TRBD2. From germline, CDR1 is SNHLY and CDR2 FYNNEI. V was clipped by 7 bases and J by 5 bases; unmatched bases: 8. This CDR3 is built from 14 residues. The CDR3 DNA reads TGTGCCAGCAAGCGGGCTAGCGGGGACGAGACCCAGTACTTC. Translation gives CASKRASGDETQYF. Drawing the rest from reference TRBV2 and TRBJ2-5, the complete variable domain is EPEVTQTPSHQVTQMGQEVILRCVPISNHLYFYWYRQILGQKVEFLVSFYNNEISEKSEIFDDQFSVERPDGSNFTLKIRSTKLEDSAMYFCASKRASGDETQYFGPGTRLLVL.

CDR3 nucleotide sequence: TGTGCCTGGATGGCCGGGGGGGCAAATGCCGGGGAGCTGTTTTTT. Protein sequence: CAWMAGGANAGELFF. The chain recombines TRBV30 with TRBJ2-2; TRBD2 matches at 8 bases. Germline V gene lookup returns CDR1 GTSNPN and CDR2 SVGIG (reference sequence). There are 15 residues in the CDR3. V gave up 4 bases and J gave up 6 bases; unmatched junction bases: 10. Full variable domain (remainder filled in from reference TRBV30 and TRBJ2-2): SQTIHQWPATLVQPVGSPLSLECTVEGTSNPNLYWYRQAAGRGLQLLFYSVGIGQISSEVPQNLSASRPQDRQFILSSKKLLLSDSGFYLCAWMAGGANAGELFFGEGSRLTVL.

V is TRBV6-1 and J is TRBJ2-7; D is unclear. There are 10 residues in the CDR3. CDR1 MNHNS and CDR2 SASEGT come from the germline V gene. V was shortened by 3 bases and J by 11 bases, with 8 bases between the two germline ends. CDR3 in amino acids: CASSDQTKYF. The CDR3 DNA sequence: TGTGCCAGCAGTGATCAAACGAAGTACTTC.

This rearrangement joins TRBV19 to TRBJ1-6; no clear D. Trimming took 4 bases from V and 4 from J, leaving 2 bases between them. Germline V gene lookup returns CDR1 LNHDA and CDR2 SQIVND (reference sequence). CDR3 length: 12 amino acids. The CDR3 reads CASSTYNSPLHF. The CDR3 coding sequence is TGTGCCAGTAGTACTTATAATTCACCCCTCCACTTT.

This clone was detected only once. The chain is built from TRBV9 and TRBJ1-1; possibly TRBD1 for D (5 bases). The germline V and J ends were trimmed by 8 bases and 7 bases, with 6 bases remaining between them. The CDR3 loop spans 9 amino acids. Germline V lookup: CDR1 SGDLS, CDR2 YYNGEE. The CDR3 spells CARRGEAFF. The CDR3 coding sequence is TGTGCCAGGAGGGGTGAAGCTTTCTTT.

This clone was detected once. The chain recombines TRBV4-1 with TRBJ2-7; 7 positions match TRBD2. This CDR3 is 17 amino acids long. Germline lookup yields CDR1 MGHRA and CDR2 YSYEKL. V was clipped by 0 bases and J by 7 bases; unmatched bases: 15. The CDR3 region has the DNA TGCGCCAGCAGCCAAGAAATAGAGCGGGGCCCCCTTTCGGAGCAGTACTTC. It yields the protein CASSQEIERGPLSEQYF.

DNA for the CDR3: TGTGCCAGCAGCTTTAGCGGGGGTACCGAGCAGTACTTC. It is translated as CASSFSGGTEQYF. The chain employs TRBV2 and TRBJ2-7; 9 nucleotides align to TRBD2. Unmatched junction bases numbered 6, after V lost 6 bases and J lost 6 bases. The germline gives CDR1 SNHLY, CDR2 FYNNEI. This CDR3 region has 13 residues.

The CDR3 region has the DNA TGTGCCGTTCGATCCGGGGGGGCCAACACCGGGGAGCTGTTTTTT. Translation: CAVRSGGANTGELFF. This chain joins TRBV19 and TRBJ2-2, with 8 bases that match TRBD2. The CDR3 runs to 15 residues. Looked up from germline, CDR1 is LNHDA and CDR2 is SQIVND (reference sequence). V lost 11 bases, J lost 2 bases, and 10 bases stayed unmatched.

The CDR3 loop is CASGQGAGELFF. As DNA, the CDR3 is TGTGCCAGCGGACAGGGGGCCGGGGAGCTGTTTTTT. The rearrangement links TRBV6-5 to TRBJ2-2; 10 bases fit TRBD1. V gave up 8 bases and J gave up 6 bases; unmatched junction bases: 0. CDR3 length: 12 residues. From germline, CDR1 is MNHEY and CDR2 SVGAGI.

V usage is TRBV7-2 and J usage is TRBJ2-5; 10 nucleotides align to TRBD2. This CDR3 is built from 18 residues. V trimming: 5 bases; J trimming: 1 base; junction bases outside the gene matches: 13. The germline CDR1 and CDR2 sequences are SGHTA and FQGNSA. The CDR3 loop is CASSRTVPSGGSQETQYF. The CDR3 region has the DNA TGTGCCAGCAGCCGGACCGTCCCTAGCGGGGGCTCCCAAGAGACCCAGTACTTC.

To note about this clone: The germline gene is not matched at one end of the junction; a read error may be the cause. The chain joins TRBV19 to TRBJ1-1, with a weak D call TRBD1 (5 bases). Germline V gene lookup returns CDR1 LNHDA and CDR2 SQIVND (reference sequence). This CDR3 has 11 amino acids. As DNA, the CDR3 is TGCGGGGGGAGGGTCCACACTGAAGCTTTCTTT. Amino acid sequence: CGGRVHTEAFF.

This chain joins TRBV11-2 and TRBJ2-7; unclear D gene. V lost 1 base and J 0 bases, leaving 10 bases between the germline ends. This CDR3 contains 15 residues. Germline V lookup: CDR1 SGHAT, CDR2 FQNNGV. CDR3 coding DNA: TGTGCCAGCAGCTTAGGGGTCCGGGCCTCCTACGAGCAGTACTTC. This sequence encodes CASSLGVRASYEQYF.

The chain carries TRBV7-2 and TRBJ2-4, with 9 bases aligning to TRBD2. Trimming cost V 4 bases and J 7 bases; bases outside gene matches: 8. The CDR3 runs 15 residues. Per the germline V gene, CDR1 is SGHTA and CDR2 is FQGNSA. CDR3 nucleotides: TGTGCCAGCAGCTCCAAAGCGGGGGGCGGGAACATTCAGTACTTC. Its protein is CASSSKAGGGNIQYF.

The chain recombines TRBV19 with TRBJ1-5; D unclear. The germline V and J ends were trimmed by 5 bases and 1 base, with 12 bases remaining between them. This CDR3 has 15 amino acids. Per germline, CDR1 LNHDA and CDR2 SQIVND (reference sequence). The CDR3 bases are TGTGCCAGTAGTTCCCAGAGGGTGAGCAATCAGCCCCAGCATTTT. Protein: CASSSQRVSNQPQHF. Using reference TRBV19 and TRBJ1-5 for the parts outside the CDR3, the full variable domain is DGGITQSPKYLFRKEGQNVTLSCEQNLNHDAMYWYRQDPGQGLRLIYYSQIVNDFQKGDIAEGYSVSREKKESFPLTVTSAQKNPTAFYLCASSSQRVSNQPQHFGDGTRLSIL.

The V call is TRBV29-1, the J call TRBJ1-2; no definite D call. Trimming took off 8 bases at V and 5 bases at J, with 9 bases between the two ends. Germline lookup yields CDR1 SQVTM and CDR2 ANQGSEA. CDR3 size: 10 residues. The CDR3 is CSSDDYGYTF. CDR3 nucleotides: TGCAGCTCTGACGATTATGGCTACACCTTC. The whole variable domain, remainder taken from reference TRBV29-1 and TRBJ1-2, is SAVISQKPSRDICQRGTSLTIQCQVDSQVTMMFWYRQQPGQSLTLIATANQGSEATYESGFVIDKFPISRPNLTFSTLTVSNMSPEDSSIYLCSSDDYGYTFGSGTRLTVV.

The CDR3 loop is CASNLGHNSPLHF. CDR3 in DNA: TGTGCCAGCAACCTGGGCCACAATTCACCCCTCCACTTT. J is TRBJ1-6 and V is TRBV25-1; D call uncertain. Looked up from germline, CDR1 is MGHDK and CDR2 is SYGVNS. CDR3 length equals 13 residues. Deletions cut 7 bases from V and 7 bases from J, with 11 bases between.

J is TRBJ1-1 and V is TRBV5-1, with D perhaps matching TRBD1 (6 bases). The V and J ends lost 3 bases and 4 bases respectively, with 13 bases between them. The CDR3 runs to 14 residues. Looked up from germline, CDR1 is SGHRS and CDR2 is YFSETQ. CDR3 DNA sequence: TGCGCCAGCAGCTCGATGGGGGGCTCCACTGAAGCTTTCTTT. Protein: CASSSMGGSTEAFF.

The chain joins TRBV5-1 to TRBJ1-3, with D perhaps TRBD1 (5 bases). This CDR3 contains 17 residues. Germline CDR1 and CDR2: SGHRS and YFSETQ. V was clipped by 2 bases and J by 2 bases, with 17 bases between them. The CDR3 spells CASSFNSGQGPGNTIYF. CDR3 sequence (DNA): TGCGCCAGCAGCTTCAACTCAGGGCAGGGTCCTGGAAACACCATATATTTT.

Turning to this clone: The junction departs from germline at one end; a sequencing error may be responsible. The V gene is TRBV6-1, the J gene TRBJ1-4, with 8 bases lining up with TRBD1. The CDR3 has 15 amino acids. Germline-derived CDR1 and CDR2 are MNHNS and SASEGT. DNA for the CDR3: TGTGCCAGCAGAGAAGGAGGGGCCGACAGGGGAAAACTGTTTTTT. It translates to CASREGGADRGKLFF.